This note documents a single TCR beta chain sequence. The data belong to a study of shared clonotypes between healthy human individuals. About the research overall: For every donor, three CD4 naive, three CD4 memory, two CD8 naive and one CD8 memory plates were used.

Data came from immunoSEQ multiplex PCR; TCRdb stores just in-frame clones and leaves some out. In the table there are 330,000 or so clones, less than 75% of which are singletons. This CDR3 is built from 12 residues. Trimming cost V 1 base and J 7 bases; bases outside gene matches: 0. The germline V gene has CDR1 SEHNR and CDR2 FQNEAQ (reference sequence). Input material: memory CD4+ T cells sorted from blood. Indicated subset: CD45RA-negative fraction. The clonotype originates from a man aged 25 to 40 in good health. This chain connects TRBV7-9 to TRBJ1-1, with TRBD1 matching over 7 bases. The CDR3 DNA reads TGTGCCAGCAGCTTAGGGACAGGTGAAGCTTTCTTT. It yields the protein CASSLGTGEAFF. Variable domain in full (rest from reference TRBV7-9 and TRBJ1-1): DTGVSQNPRHKITKRGQNVTFRCDPISEHNRLYWYRQTLGQGPEFLTYFQNEAQLEKSRLLSDRFSAERPKGSFSTLEIQRTEQGDSAMYLCASSLGTGEAFFGQGTRLTVV.